Following are 10 T cell receptor beta chains from one sample sequenced in a study of molecular identifiers for immune sequencing clone quantification. Via MiXCR, TCRdb re-called the PCR reads, giving one row per CDR3 protein. The sample holds just under 20,000 distinct CDR3 sequences; roughly 22% are singletons and the top ten take about 6.4%. The sequencing input was naive CD8+ T cells from blood, with Jurkat cell RNA spiked in. Described subset: FACS-sorted CD8+CD4-CCR7+CD45RA+ naive T cells. The receptors originated from a human donor in good health. Some libraries in this study had Jurkat cell RNA spiked in.

Ten or more counts support this clonotype. The CDR3 sequence is CASKGLYEQYF. In nucleotides, the CDR3 is TGTGCCAGCAAAGGCCTTTACGAGCAGTACTTC. The V gene is TRBV7-2, the J gene TRBJ2-7; no definite D call. Germline lookup yields CDR1 SGHTA and CDR2 FQGNSA. V dropped 7 bases and J dropped 4 bases, with 8 bases sitting between them. The CDR3 covers 11 residues.

This clonotype is deemed medium-sized. V and J are TRBV4-2 and TRBJ2-1, with D unresolved. This CDR3 region has 13 residues. Trimming removed 0 bases from V and 9 bases from J, with 9 bases in between. Germline loops: CDR1 LGHNA, CDR2 YNFKEQ. CDR3: CASSQDGTSEQFF. The CDR3, as DNA: TGTGCCAGCAGCCAAGACGGAACCAGTGAGCAGTTCTTC.

Within the sample, this clonotype is medium-sized. The rearrangement links TRBV7-9 to TRBJ2-3; D may be TRBD2 (5 bases). Germline CDR1 reads SEHNR; CDR2 reads FQNEAQ (reference sequence). The CDR3 runs to 12 residues. V was shortened by 7 bases and J by 4 bases, with 9 bases between the two germline ends. CDR3 in DNA: TGTGCCAGCAACGGAGGAGCAGATACGCAGTATTTT. As protein: CASNGGADTQYF.

By share, this clonotype counts as medium-sized. The rearrangement links TRBV5-6 to TRBJ1-1, with no clear D. The V gene lost 2 bases and the J gene lost 5 bases, with 16 bases spanning the gap. The CDR3 runs 15 residues. CDR1 and CDR2 (germline): SGHDT, YYEEEE. CDR3: CASSFPTTIGTEAFF. CDR3 nucleotides: TGTGCCAGCAGCTTCCCGACCACGATTGGGACTGAAGCTTTCTTT.

This clonotype was seen repeatedly, ten times or more. This chain links TRBV7-9 with TRBJ2-7, with 8 bases aligning to TRBD2. Trimming removed 7 bases from V and 5 bases from J; junction bases left unmatched: 10. Germline assignment: CDR1 SEHNR and CDR2 FQNEAQ (reference sequence). The CDR3 covers 14 residues. This CDR3 reads CASIPAGGENEQYF. CDR3 nucleotide sequence: TGTGCCAGCATCCCTGCCGGGGGGGAGAACGAGCAGTACTTC.

To note about this clonotype: A much larger clonotype is one base distant, so this may be a read error. The CDR3 protein is CASSLDPGRVSYEQYF. Here the CDR3 DNA reads TGCGCCAGCAGCTTGGACCCGGGACGGGTTTCCTACGAGCAGTACTTC. This chain links TRBV5-1 with TRBJ2-7, with D perhaps matching TRBD1 or TRBD2 (5 bases each). Looked up from germline, CDR1 is SGHRS and CDR2 is YFSETQ. Trimming pared 0 bases from V and 1 base from J, leaving 14 bases between. The CDR3 loop spans 16 amino acids. The variable domain in full, completed from reference TRBV5-1 and TRBJ2-7, reads KAGVTQTPRYLIKTRGQQVTLSCSPISGHRSVSWYQQTPGQGLQFLFEYFSETQRNKGNFPGRFSGRQFSNSRSEMNVSTLELGDSALYLCASSLDPGRVSYEQYFGPGTRLTVT.

This clonotype is labeled medium-sized (0.01 to 0.1%). The chain is built from TRBV4-2 and TRBJ2-7, with 7 bases that match TRBD2. Germline V gives CDR1 LGHNA, CDR2 YNFKEQ. The V and J ends lost 2 bases and 5 bases, in that order; junction bases with no gene match: 12. This CDR3 has 16 amino acids. CDR3 in DNA: TGTGCCAGCAGCCAACCGGAGGGGCGGGAGTCTGACGAGCAGTACTTC. It is translated as CASSQPEGRESDEQYF.

This clonotype showed up many times. The V gene is TRBV7-8, the J gene TRBJ2-1, with a possible D match to TRBD1 (6 bases). Between the trimmed V and J ends, which lost 6 bases and 0 bases, there was a span of 15 bases. The length of the CDR3 is 16 residues. Germline-derived CDR1 and CDR2 are SGHVS and FQNEAQ. The chain's CDR3 is CASSKPGQSSYNEQFF. The CDR3, as DNA: TGTGCCAGCAGTAAACCGGGACAAAGCTCCTACAATGAGCAGTTCTTC.

This clonotype was counted only a few times. This chain joins TRBV7-9 and TRBJ2-7, with 10 bases fitting TRBD1. CDR1 SEHNR and CDR2 FQNEAQ come from the germline V gene (reference sequence). This CDR3 has 17 amino acids. The V and J ends lost 5 bases and 1 base, in that order; junction bases with no gene match: 11. In DNA, the CDR3 is TGTGCCAGCAGCACCATACCGGGACAGGGGTTATCCTACGAGCAGTACTTC. It translates to CASSTIPGQGLSYEQYF.

This clonotype has at least ten counts. This chain connects TRBV7-2 to TRBJ2-2, with a weak D call TRBD2 (6 bases). The CDR3 extends over 15 amino acids. Trimming removed 5 bases from V and 1 base from J, with 11 bases in between. CDR1 and CDR2 (germline): SGHTA, FQGNSA. CDR3 sequence reads: CASSPFSGNTGELFF. Here the CDR3 DNA reads TGTGCCAGCAGCCCCTTTAGCGGGAACACCGGGGAGCTGTTTTTT.